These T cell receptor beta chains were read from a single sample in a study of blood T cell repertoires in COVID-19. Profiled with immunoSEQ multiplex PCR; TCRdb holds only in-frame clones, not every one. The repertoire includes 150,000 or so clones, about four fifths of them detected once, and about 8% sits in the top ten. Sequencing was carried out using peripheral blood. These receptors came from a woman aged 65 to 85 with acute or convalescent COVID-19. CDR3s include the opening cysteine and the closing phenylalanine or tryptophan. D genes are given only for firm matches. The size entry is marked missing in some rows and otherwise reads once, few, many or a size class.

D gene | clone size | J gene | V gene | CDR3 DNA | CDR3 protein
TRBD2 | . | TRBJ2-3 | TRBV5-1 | TGCGCCAGCAGCTTGTGGCTAGCGGGAGGGACGAGCACAGATACGCAGTATTTT | CASSLWLAGGTSTDTQYF
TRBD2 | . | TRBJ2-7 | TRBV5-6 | TGTGCCAGCAGCTATCTCACCGGGACTAGCGGGGTATACGAGCAGTACTTC | CASSYLTGTSGVYEQYF
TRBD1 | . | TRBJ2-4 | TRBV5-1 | TGCGCCAGCAGCGGGGTGGGGGACAGGGATACGGACATTCAGTACTTC | CASSGVGDRDTDIQYF
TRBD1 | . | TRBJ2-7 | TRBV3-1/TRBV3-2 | TGTGCCAGCAGCCAAGACCACAGGGGTGAGCAGTACTTC | CASSQDHRGEQYF
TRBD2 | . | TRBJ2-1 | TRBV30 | TGTGCCTGGAGTCTGGGACTAGCGGGGGGTGAGCAGTTCTTC | CAWSLGLAGGEQFF
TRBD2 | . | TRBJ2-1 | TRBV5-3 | TGTGCCAGAAGCTTCGTGAGGACTAGCGGGGGATGTAATGAGCAGTTCTTC | CARSFVRTSGGCNEQFF
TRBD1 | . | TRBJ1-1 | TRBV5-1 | TGCGCCAGCAGCTTGGGAGGCGGGACAGGGGGCGCGTACACTGAAGCTTTCTTT | CASSLGGGTGGAYTEAFF
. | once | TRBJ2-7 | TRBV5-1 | TGCGCCAGCAGCTTGGGCAGGGGATCCCCCTACGAGCAGTACTTC | CASSLGRGSPYEQYF
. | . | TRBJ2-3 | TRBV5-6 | TGTGCCAGCAGCTTTACGACAGGACGCACAGATACGCAGTATTTT | CASSFTTGRTDTQYF
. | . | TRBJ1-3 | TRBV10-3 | TGTGCCATCAGGTCCACAGGGCTCTCTGGAAACACCATATATTTT | CAIRSTGLSGNTIYF
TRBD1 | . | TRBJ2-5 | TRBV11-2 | TGTGCCAGCAGTTATACAGGGGGCCAAGAGACCCAGTACTTC | CASSYTGGQETQYF
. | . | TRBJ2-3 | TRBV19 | TGTGCCAGTAGTATAGTAGGTGACACCACAGATACGCAGTATTTT | CASSIVGDTTDTQYF
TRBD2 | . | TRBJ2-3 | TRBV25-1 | TGTGCCAGCAGTGCCCGATTAGCGGGTTCAGCTACGCAGTATTTT | CASSARLAGSATQYF
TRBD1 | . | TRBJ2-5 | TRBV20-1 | TGCAGTGCTAGTCCTCCGGGACAGGGGGTCCAAGAGACCCAGTACTTC | CSASPPGQGVQETQYF
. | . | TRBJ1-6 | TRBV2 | TGTGCCAGCAGTGCGGGACAACAGGGTTCCCTCCACTTT | CASSAGQQGSLHF
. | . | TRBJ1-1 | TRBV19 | TGTGCCAGTAGTGCGCTAGGGGTCGTGAACACTGAAGCTTTCTTT | CASSALGVVNTEAFF
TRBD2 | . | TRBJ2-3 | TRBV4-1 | TGCGCCAGCAGCCAAGTAGCGGGGGGGCCTGATACGCAGTATTTT | CASSQVAGGPDTQYF
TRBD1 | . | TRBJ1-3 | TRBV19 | TGTGCCAGTAATTGGGACAGGGCTGGAAACACCATATATTTT | CASNWDRAGNTIYF
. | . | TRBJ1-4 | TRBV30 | TGTGCCTGGAGTGTTACGGGGACTAATGAAAAACTGTTTTTT | CAWSVTGTNEKLFF
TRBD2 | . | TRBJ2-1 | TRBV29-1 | TGCAGCGTTGAGGGACTAGCGGGCGTCTCCTACAATGAGCAGTTCTTC | CSVEGLAGVSYNEQFF